Listed below are T cell receptor beta chains from one sample, sequenced in a study of T-cell memory formation after mild COVID-19. TCRdb re-analysed the 5' RACE reads in MiXCR, keeping a single row per CDR3 protein. Of about 400,000 distinct CDR3 sequences listed, roughly a quarter are singletons. The sequencing input was PBMCs or a T cell subset sorted from them (not recorded which). All receptors derive from an adult woman who had mild COVID-19 (a few samples of this study predate the infection). Cell type and time point are not known. The CDR3 runs from the conserved cysteine through the conserved F or W. Fields, in order: V gene, D gene, J gene, clone size, CDR3 DNA, CDR3 protein. The D gene is left open where the match is weak. Rows may omit the clone size; those that give it use once, few, many or a size class.

>TRBV12-3/TRBV12-4|NA|TRBJ2-1|few
TGTGCCAGCAGTCACCTAGCGAATTACAATGAGCAGTTCTTC
CASSHLANYNEQFF
>TRBV5-5|TRBD2|TRBJ2-7|few
TGTGCCAGCAGCTACGTGGGGGGGTACGAGCAGTACTTC
CASSYVGGYEQYF
>TRBV20-1|TRBD2|TRBJ2-7|NA
TGCAGTGCTGGGGGGACTAGCGTCTCCGGGGAGCAGTACTTC
CSAGGTSVSGEQYF
>TRBV20-1|NA|TRBJ1-1|NA
TGCAGTGCTAGGCCCCGGGGGGGGGCGAGAACTGAAGCTTTCTTT
CSARPRGGARTEAFF
>TRBV10-3|TRBD2|TRBJ2-2|NA
TGTGCCATCAGTGAGTCCCCGGGACTAGCGGGCACCGGGGAGCTGTTTTTT
CAISESPGLAGTGELFF
>TRBV27|NA|TRBJ2-3|NA
TGTGCCAGCAGTATTGGGACTAGCACAGATACGCAGTATTTT
CASSIGTSTDTQYF
>TRBV24-1|TRBD2|TRBJ2-5|few
TGTGCCACCAGTGAACCGGGACTAGCGGGAGCAGAGACCCAGTACTTC
CATSEPGLAGAETQYF
>TRBV7-3|NA|TRBJ2-3|many
TGTGCCAGCAGCTCCAGAGCCTACACAGATACGCAGTATTTT
CASSSRAYTDTQYF
>TRBV7-6|TRBD2|TRBJ2-1|few
TGTGCCAGCAGCTTAGTCGGGCGGGAGATTTACAATGAGCAGTTCTTC
CASSLVGREIYNEQFF
>TRBV5-1|NA|TRBJ2-7|NA
TGCGCCAGCAGCTTGGACGGTCGACAGGACTACGAGCAGTACTTC
CASSLDGRQDYEQYF
>TRBV5-4|NA|TRBJ2-1|NA
TGTGCCAGCAGCTTTAGGGGTTTTGGTGAGCAGTTCTTC
CASSFRGFGEQFF
>TRBV12-3/TRBV12-4|NA|TRBJ2-5|many
TGTGCCAGCAGTCCCCGGGAGACCCAGTACTTC
CASSPRETQYF
>TRBV24-1|NA|TRBJ1-2|NA
TGTGCCACCAGTGATTTGCCGGGAAACGGCTACACCTTC
CATSDLPGNGYTF
>TRBV7-6|TRBD1|TRBJ2-1|NA
TGTGCCAGCAGCTTAGGACAGGGGAGGCCCTACAATGAGCAGTTCTTC
CASSLGQGRPYNEQFF
>TRBV7-9|TRBD1|TRBJ2-7|NA
TGTGCCAGCAGCTCCGGGACAGGGGAACCCCACGAGCAGTACTTC
CASSSGTGEPHEQYF
>TRBV5-5|NA|TRBJ1-1|NA
TGTGCCAGCAACTCAGGCGCTGAAGCTTTCTTT
CASNSGAEAFF
>TRBV18|TRBD1|TRBJ2-6|once
TGTGCCAGCTCACCGCAGGGGGACGGGGCCAACGTCCTGACTTTC
CASSPQGDGANVLTF
>TRBV27|TRBD1|TRBJ2-7|few
TGTGCCAGCACCCTTGCCGGGACAGACCCTTCCTACGAGCAGTACTTC
CASTLAGTDPSYEQYF
>TRBV6-2/TRBV6-3|TRBD2|TRBJ2-7|few
TGTGCCAGCAGTTTTCTAGCGGACTCCTACGAGCAGTACTTC
CASSFLADSYEQYF
>TRBV6-5|TRBD1|TRBJ1-2|few
TGTGCCAGCAGTCAAAACAGGGGGACTAACTATGGCTACACCTTC
CASSQNRGTNYGYTF
>TRBV6-5|TRBD1|TRBJ2-7|few
TGTGCCAGCAGTTACCACGGACAGGGGAGTGAGGAGCAGTACTTC
CASSYHGQGSEEQYF
>TRBV5-1|TRBD2|TRBJ2-5|NA
TGCGCCAGCAGCTTCGGGAGGGGAACCCAGTACTTC
CASSFGRGTQYF
>TRBV5-1|NA|TRBJ2-7|NA
TGCGCCAGCAGCCCCTGGGACGGGAACTACGAGCAGTACTTC
CASSPWDGNYEQYF
>TRBV5-8|NA|TRBJ2-7|few
TGTGCCAGCTTGAAAGGGGCCGATCGAGAGTACTTC
CASLKGADREYF
>TRBV20-1|NA|TRBJ2-7|NA
TGCAGTGCTCCCCAGCCGGGGTGGAGGGGCTACGAGCAGTACTTC
CSAPQPGWRGYEQYF
>TRBV7-3|TRBD1|TRBJ1-2|NA
TGTGCCAGCAGCCCCTCCGGGACAGGGTTGAGTGGCTACACCTTC
CASSPSGTGLSGYTF
>TRBV29-1|TRBD1|TRBJ1-5|NA
TGCAGCGTTCAGACCATGACAGGGGGCAATCAGCCCCAGCATTTT
CSVQTMTGGNQPQHF
>TRBV6-2/TRBV6-3|NA|TRBJ2-5|few
TGTGCCAGCACCACGGGAGAAAAAGAGACCCAGTACTTC
CASTTGEKETQYF
>TRBV5-6|TRBD2|TRBJ2-7|few
TGTGCCAGCAGCCTAGCGGGAGTGTTCGAGCAGTACTTC
CASSLAGVFEQYF
>TRBV7-9|NA|TRBJ1-1|NA
TGTGCCAGCAGCTCCGTCAGCACAAACACTGAAGCTTTCTTT
CASSSVSTNTEAFF
>TRBV5-6|TRBD2|TRBJ2-7|NA
TGTGCCAGCACCATCCGGGGGGTGGAGTACGAGCAGTACTTC
CASTIRGVEYEQYF
>TRBV29-1|NA|TRBJ2-2|few
TGCAGCGCAGGGCCCGCGAGTGGGGAGCTGTTTTTT
CSAGPASGELFF
>TRBV18|NA|TRBJ2-2|NA
TGTGCCAGCTCACTCCAAATCACCGGGGAGCTGTTTTTT
CASSLQITGELFF
>TRBV7-9|NA|TRBJ2-1|NA
TGTGCCAGCAGCTTACCCACCTATGAGCAGTTCTTC
CASSLPTYEQFF
>TRBV7-3|NA|TRBJ2-1|NA
TGTGCCAGCAGCTTACAGGGGCAACTAGGAAATGAGCAGTTCTTC
CASSLQGQLGNEQFF
>TRBV6-5|TRBD1|TRBJ2-6|NA
TGTGCCAGCAGTTTCGGGACAGGGGGCGCTGGGGCCAACGTCCTGACTTTC
CASSFGTGGAGANVLTF
>TRBV6-5|NA|TRBJ2-5|many
TGTGCCAGCAGCCACGGACTCCAAGAGACCCAGTACTTC
CASSHGLQETQYF
>TRBV4-3|NA|TRBJ2-5|NA
TGCGCCAGCAGCCAAGATATGAGAGAAGAGACCCAGTACTTC
CASSQDMREETQYF
>TRBV29-1|NA|TRBJ2-7|NA
TGCAGCGTTGGTGGGGATACCTACGAGCAGTACTTC
CSVGGDTYEQYF